This T cell receptor beta chain was recovered during a study of blood T cells in healthy people across ages. Whole-study findings and limits: Diversity was higher, and naive CD4+ cells more numerous, in long-lived donors than in aged donors.

The donors, all healthy, were Caucasians living in Russia, aged 6 to 90. Extractions gave at least 5 micrograms of total RNA per sample. Primers used in a second PCR of about 7 to 12 cycles were a sample-barcoded 5' primer and a J-beta primer mix. Per sample, CDR3-containing paired-end reads numbered at least 3 million. TCRdb reprocessed the 5' RACE reads via MiXCR and lists one record per CDR3 protein. Here the sample spans approximately 1.5 million distinct CDR3 sequences, 35% to 45% being singletons. Worth noting for this clonotype: What it recognizes is unknown.

The CDR3 contains 15 residues. The V and J ends lost 1 base and 2 bases respectively, with 10 bases between them. Germline V CDR1 and CDR2: MGHRA, YSYEKL. Sequencing was carried out using blood. This sequence was found in a young woman in good health. The chain recombines TRBV4-1 with TRBJ2-3; D is unresolved. Here the CDR3 DNA reads TGCGCCAGCAGCCAAGTTACGCATCCCACAGATACGCAGTATTTT. Amino acid sequence: CASSQVTHPTDTQYF.